This T cell receptor (beta chain) was recovered during a study of CD8 T cells in ankylosing spondylitis. General study results and limits: Peripheral blood samples showed relatively rare disease-linked clones, and these clones were CD8+. The study identified a TCR beta motif of roughly eight highly homologous variants that appeared characteristic of ankylosing spondylitis blood. Within matched ankylosing spondylitis synovial fluid, disease-linked clones were reportedly significantly enriched. Several of the motif variants were reported before in synovial fluid and blood from reactive arthritis.

This CDR3 contains 15 residues. The V gene lost 3 bases and the J gene lost 10 bases, with 16 bases spanning the gap. The V gene's germline CDR1 is SGHAT and CDR2 FQNNGV. TCRdb analysed the 5' RACE reads with MiXCR anew, one entry per CDR3 protein. The table shows fewer than 250,000 distinct CDR3 sequences, with roughly 32% occurring only once. On this clonotype: Its matching antigen is unknown.

Source material: blood, either unsorted or a sorted T cell fraction (not recorded which). The chain recombines TRBV11-2 with TRBJ1-6; the D gene is possibly TRBD1 (6 bases). The source of this sequence is a male donor with ankylosing spondylitis or in good health (not recorded which). CDR3 amino acids: CASSLEGWGASPLHF. CDR3 nucleotide sequence: TGTGCCAGCAGCTTGGAGGGATGGGGGGCGTCACCCCTCCACTTT.